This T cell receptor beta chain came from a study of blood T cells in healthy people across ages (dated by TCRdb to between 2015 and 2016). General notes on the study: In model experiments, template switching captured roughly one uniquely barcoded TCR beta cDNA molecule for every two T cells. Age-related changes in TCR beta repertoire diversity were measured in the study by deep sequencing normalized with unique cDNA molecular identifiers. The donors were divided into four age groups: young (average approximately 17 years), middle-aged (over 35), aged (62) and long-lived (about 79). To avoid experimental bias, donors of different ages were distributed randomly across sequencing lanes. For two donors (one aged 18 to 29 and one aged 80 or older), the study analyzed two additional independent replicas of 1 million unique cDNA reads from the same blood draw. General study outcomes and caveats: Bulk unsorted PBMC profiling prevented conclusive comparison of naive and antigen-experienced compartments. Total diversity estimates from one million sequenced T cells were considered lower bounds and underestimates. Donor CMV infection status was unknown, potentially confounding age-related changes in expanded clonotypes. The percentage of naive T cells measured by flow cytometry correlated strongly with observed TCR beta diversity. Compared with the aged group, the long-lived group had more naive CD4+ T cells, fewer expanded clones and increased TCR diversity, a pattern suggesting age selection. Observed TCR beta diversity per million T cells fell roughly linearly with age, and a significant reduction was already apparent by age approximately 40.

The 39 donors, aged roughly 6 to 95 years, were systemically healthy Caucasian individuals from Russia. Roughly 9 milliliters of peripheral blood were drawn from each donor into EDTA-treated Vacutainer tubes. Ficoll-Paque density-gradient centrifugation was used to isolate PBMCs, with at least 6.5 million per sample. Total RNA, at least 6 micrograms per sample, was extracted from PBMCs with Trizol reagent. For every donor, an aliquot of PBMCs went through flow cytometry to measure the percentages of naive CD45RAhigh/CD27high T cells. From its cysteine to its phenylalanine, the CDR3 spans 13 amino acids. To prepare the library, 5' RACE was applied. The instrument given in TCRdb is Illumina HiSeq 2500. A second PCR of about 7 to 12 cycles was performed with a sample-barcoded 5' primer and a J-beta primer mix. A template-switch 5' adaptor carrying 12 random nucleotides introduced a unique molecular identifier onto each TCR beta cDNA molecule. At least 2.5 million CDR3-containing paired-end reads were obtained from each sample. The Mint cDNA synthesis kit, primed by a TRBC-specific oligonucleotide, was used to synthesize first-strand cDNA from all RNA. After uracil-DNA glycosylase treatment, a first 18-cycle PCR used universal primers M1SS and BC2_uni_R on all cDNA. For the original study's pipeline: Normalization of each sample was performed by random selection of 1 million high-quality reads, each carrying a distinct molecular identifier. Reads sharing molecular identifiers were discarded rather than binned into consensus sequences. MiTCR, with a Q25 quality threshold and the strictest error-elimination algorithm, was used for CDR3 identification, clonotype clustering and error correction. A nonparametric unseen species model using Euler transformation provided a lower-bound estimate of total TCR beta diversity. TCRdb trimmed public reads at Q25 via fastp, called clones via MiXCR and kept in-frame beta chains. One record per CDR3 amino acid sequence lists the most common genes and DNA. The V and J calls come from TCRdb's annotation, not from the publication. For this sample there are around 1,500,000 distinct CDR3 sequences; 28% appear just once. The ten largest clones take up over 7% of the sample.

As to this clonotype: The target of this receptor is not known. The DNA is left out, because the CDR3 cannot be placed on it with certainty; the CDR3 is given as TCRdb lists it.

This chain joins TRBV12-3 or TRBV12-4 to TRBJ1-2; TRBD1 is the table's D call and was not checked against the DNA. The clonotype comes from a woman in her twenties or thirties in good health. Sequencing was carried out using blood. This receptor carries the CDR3 CASSSSTVYGYTF.